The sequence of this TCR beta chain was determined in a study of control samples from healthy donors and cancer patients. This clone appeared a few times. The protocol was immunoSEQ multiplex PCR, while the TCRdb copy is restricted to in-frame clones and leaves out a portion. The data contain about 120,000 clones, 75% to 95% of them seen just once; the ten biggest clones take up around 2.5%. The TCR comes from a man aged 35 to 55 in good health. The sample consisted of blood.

The CDR3 region is CASRTWGADSPLHF. The CDR3 bases are TGTGCCAGCAGAACGTGGGGGGCTGATTCACCCCTCCACTTT. The rearrangement joins TRBV5-4 to TRBJ1-6; D may be TRBD1 (6 bases). The V end lost 5 bases, the J end lost 8 bases, and 14 bases lay between the germline ends. CDR1 and CDR2 (germline): SGHNT, YYREEE (reference sequence). The CDR3 is 14 residues long.